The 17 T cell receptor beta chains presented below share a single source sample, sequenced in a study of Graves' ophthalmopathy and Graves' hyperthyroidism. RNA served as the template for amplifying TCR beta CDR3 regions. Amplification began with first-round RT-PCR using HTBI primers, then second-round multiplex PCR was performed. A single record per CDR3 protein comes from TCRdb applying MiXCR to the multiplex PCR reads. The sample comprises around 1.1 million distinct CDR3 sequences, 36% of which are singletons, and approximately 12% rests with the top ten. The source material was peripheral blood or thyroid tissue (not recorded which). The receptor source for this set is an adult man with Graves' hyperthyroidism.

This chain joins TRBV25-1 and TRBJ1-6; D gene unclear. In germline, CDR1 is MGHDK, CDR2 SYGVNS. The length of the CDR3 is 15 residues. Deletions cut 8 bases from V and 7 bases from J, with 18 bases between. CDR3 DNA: TGTGCCAGCTCACCAGCAGTGCGCCTCAATTCACCCCTCCACTTT. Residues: CASSPAVRLNSPLHF.

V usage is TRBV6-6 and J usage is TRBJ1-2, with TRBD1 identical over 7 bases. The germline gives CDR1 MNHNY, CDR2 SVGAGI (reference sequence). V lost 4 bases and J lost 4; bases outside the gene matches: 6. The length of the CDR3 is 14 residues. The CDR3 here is CASSWPGQIYGYTF. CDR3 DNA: TGTGCCAGCAGTTGGCCGGGACAGATCTATGGCTACACCTTC.

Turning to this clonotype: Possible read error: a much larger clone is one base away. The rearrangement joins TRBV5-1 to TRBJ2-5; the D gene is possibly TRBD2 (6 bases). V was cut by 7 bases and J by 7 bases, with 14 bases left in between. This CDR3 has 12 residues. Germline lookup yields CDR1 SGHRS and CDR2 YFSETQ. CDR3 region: CASRGAVGTQYF. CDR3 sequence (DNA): TGCGCCAGCCGCGGGGCAGTTGGGACCCAGTACTTC.

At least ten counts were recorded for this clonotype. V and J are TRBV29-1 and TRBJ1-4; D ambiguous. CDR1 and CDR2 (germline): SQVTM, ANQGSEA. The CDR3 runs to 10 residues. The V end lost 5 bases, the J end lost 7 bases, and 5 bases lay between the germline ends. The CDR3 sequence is CSVYVEKLFF. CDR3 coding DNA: TGCAGCGTTTACGTTGAAAAACTGTTTTTT. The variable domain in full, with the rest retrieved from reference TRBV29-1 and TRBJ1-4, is SAVISQKPSRDICQRGTSLTIQCQVDSQVTMMFWYRQQPGQSLTLIATANQGSEATYESGFVIDKFPISRPNLTFSTLTVSNMSPEDSSIYLCSVYVEKLFFGSGTQLSVL.

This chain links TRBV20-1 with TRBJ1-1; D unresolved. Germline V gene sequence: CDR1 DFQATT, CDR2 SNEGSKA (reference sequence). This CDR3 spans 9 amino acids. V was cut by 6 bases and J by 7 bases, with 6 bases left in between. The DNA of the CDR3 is TGCAGTGCATTGGATGAAGCTTTCTTT. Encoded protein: CSALDEAFF.

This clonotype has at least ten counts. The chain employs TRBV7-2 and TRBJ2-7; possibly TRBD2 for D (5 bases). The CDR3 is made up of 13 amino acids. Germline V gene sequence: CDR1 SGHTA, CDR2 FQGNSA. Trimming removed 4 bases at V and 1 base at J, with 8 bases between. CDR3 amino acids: CASSSGVSYEQYF. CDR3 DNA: TGTGCCAGCAGCTCCGGGGTTTCCTACGAGCAGTACTTC.

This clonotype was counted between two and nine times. The CDR3 loop is CASSLSQGQGPGWPQHF. CDR3 in DNA: TGTGCCAGCAGCTTGTCCCAGGGACAGGGGCCTGGATGGCCCCAGCATTTT. V and J are TRBV7-2 and TRBJ1-5; 10 positions agree with TRBD1. Germline V gives CDR1 SGHTA, CDR2 FQGNSA. The CDR3 sequence is 17 residues long. V was clipped by 3 bases and J by 9 bases; unmatched bases: 14.

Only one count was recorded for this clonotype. CDR3 in DNA: TGTGCCACCAGCAGAGATCCGGGTGGGGTCCAAGAGACCCAGTACTTC. This sequence encodes CATSRDPGGVQETQYF. The V and J genes are TRBV15 and TRBJ2-5; D gene unclear. Trimming left V 0 bases short and J 1 base short, with 12 bases between. Looked up from germline, CDR1 is LNHNV and CDR2 is YYDKDF (reference sequence). This CDR3 has 16 residues.

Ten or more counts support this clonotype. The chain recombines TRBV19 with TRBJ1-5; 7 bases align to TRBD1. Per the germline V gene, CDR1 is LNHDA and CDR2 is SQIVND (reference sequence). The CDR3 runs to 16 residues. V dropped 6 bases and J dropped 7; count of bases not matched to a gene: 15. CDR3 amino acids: CASSTDRDSPSQPQHF. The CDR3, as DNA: TGTGCCAGTAGCACTGACCGGGACAGCCCAAGCCAGCCCCAGCATTTT.

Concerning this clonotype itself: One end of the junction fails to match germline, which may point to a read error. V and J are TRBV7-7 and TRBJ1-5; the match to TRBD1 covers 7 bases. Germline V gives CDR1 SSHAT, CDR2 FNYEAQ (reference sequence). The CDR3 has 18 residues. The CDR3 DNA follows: TGTGCTAGCAGCATCCCCGACAGGGTGAATTGGAGCAATCAGCCCCAGCATTTT. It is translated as CASSIPDRVNWSNQPQHF.

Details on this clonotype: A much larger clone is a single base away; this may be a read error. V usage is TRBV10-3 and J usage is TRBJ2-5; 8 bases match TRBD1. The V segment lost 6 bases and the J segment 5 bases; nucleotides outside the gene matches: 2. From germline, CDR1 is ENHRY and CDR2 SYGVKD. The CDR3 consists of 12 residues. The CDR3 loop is CAIRTGAETQYF. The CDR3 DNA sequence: TGTGCCATCAGGACAGGGGCGGAGACCCAGTACTTC.

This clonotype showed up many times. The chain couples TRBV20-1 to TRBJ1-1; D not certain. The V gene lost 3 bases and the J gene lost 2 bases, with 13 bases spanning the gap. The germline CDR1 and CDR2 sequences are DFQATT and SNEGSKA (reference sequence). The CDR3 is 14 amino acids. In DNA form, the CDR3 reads TGCAGTGCTAGGCACACGGCCAGCAACACTGAAGCTTTCTTT. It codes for CSARHTASNTEAFF.

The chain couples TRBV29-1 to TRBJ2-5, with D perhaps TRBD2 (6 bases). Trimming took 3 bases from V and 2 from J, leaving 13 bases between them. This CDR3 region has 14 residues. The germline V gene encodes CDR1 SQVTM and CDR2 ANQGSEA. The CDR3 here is CSVERGAGQETQYF. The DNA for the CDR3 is TGCAGCGTTGAGCGGGGCGCGGGGCAAGAGACCCAGTACTTC.

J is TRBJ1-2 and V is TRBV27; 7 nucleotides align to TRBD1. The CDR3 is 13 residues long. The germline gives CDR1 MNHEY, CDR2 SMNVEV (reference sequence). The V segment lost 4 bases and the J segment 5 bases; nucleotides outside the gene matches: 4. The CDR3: CASSYTGVYGYTF. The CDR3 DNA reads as TGTGCCAGCAGTTATACAGGGGTTTATGGCTACACCTTC.

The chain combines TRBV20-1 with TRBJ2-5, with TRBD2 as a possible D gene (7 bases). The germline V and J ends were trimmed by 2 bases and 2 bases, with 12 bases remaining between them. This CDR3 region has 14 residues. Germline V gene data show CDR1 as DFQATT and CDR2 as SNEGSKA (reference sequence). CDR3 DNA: TGCAGTGCTAGAACTAAGGGGGGGCAAGAGACCCAGTACTTC. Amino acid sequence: CSARTKGGQETQYF.

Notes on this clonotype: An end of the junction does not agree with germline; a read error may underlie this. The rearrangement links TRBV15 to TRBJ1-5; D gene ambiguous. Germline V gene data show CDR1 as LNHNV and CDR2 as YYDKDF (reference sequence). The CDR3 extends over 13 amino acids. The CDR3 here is CATSRQRNRPQHF. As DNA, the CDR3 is TGTGCCACCAGCAGGCAGCGTAATCGGCCCCAGCATTTT.

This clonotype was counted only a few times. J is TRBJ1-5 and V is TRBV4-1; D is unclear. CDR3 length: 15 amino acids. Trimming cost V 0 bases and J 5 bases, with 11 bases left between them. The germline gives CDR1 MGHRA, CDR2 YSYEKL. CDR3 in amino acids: CASSQDRSGYQPQHF. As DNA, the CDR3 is TGCGCCAGCAGCCAAGATCGAAGTGGTTATCAGCCCCAGCATTTT.